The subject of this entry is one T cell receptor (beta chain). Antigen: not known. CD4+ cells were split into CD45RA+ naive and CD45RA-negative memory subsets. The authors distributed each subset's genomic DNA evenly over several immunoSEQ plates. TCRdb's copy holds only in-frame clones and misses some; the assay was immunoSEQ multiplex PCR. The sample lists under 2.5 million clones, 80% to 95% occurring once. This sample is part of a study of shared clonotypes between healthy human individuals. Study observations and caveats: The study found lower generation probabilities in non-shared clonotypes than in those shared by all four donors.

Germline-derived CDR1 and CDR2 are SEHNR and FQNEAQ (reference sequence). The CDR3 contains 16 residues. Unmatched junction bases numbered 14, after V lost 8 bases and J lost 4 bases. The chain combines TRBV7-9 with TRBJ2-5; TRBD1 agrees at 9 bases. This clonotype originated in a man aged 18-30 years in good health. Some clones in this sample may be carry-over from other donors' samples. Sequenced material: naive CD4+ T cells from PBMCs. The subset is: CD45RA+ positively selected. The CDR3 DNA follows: TGTGCCAGCGGTGCGATCGCGGACAGGGGAAGAGAGACCCAGTACTTC. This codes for CASGAIADRGRETQYF.